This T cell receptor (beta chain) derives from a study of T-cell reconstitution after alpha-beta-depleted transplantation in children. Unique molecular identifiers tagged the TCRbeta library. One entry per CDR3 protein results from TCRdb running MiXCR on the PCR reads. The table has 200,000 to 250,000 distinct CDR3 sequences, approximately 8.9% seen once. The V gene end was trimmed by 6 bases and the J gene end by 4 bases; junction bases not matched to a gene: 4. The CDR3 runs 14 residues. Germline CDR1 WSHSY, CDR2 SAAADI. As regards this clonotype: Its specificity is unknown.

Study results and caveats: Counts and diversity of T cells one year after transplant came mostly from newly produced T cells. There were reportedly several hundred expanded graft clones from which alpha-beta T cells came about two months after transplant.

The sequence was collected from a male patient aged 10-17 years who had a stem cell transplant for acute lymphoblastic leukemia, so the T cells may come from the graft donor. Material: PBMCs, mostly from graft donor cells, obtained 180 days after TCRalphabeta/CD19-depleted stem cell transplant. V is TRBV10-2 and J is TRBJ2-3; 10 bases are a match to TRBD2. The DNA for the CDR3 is TGCGCCAGCAGGGGACTAGCGATCGCAGATACGCAGTATTTT. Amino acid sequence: CASRGLAIADTQYF.